Sequencing of this T cell receptor (beta chain) was carried out in a study of CD8+ T cells in alopecia areata. Treatment specified: oral pan-JAK inhibitor, 5-10 mg twice daily. The V segment lost 0 bases and the J segment 2 bases; nucleotides outside the gene matches: 4. The CDR3 has 15 amino acids. In germline, CDR1 is LGHNA, CDR2 YSLEER. Sequencing relied on a cDNA template that was reverse transcribed from extracted RNA. Using immunoSEQ multiplex PCR, the repertoire was profiled, and TCRdb retains in-frame clones only, with some absent. Of around 100,000 clones in the sample, approximately 70% are singletons; the top ten hold about 18%.

Sequencing used CD8+ T cells sorted from blood, obtained around week 44, from a patient treated with tofacitinib. This TCR was sampled from a human donor with alopecia areata. The chain carries TRBV4-3 and TRBJ2-7; 7 bases fit TRBD1. Here the CDR3 reads CASSQDHRGPYEQYF. DNA of the CDR3: TGCGCCAGCAGCCAAGATCACAGGGGACCCTACGAGCAGTACTTC.